The TCR beta chain under discussion was sequenced for a study of OX40 agonist ivuxolimab in advanced cancers. In regard to this clone: This same CDR3 is encoded by further DNA sequences in the sample.

Profiling relied on immunoSEQ multiplex PCR, and the TCRdb table lists in-frame clones only, not all of them. The sample records tens of thousands of clones, under 85% being singletons. This CDR3 comprises 11 residues. The germline V and J ends were trimmed by 0 bases and 5 bases, with 2 bases remaining between them. Germline CDR1 and CDR2: MNHEY and SVGAGI. The sample in question was CD4+ or CD8+ T cells sorted from blood, obtained in a trial of the OX40 agonist ivuxolimab. This sequence was found in an adult with an advanced solid tumor such as melanoma, head and neck, liver or kidney cancer. The chain links TRBV6-5 to TRBJ2-7; D gene ambiguous. CDR3 DNA: TGTGCCAGCAGTTACTCGGACGAGCAGTACTTC. It codes for CASSYSDEQYF.